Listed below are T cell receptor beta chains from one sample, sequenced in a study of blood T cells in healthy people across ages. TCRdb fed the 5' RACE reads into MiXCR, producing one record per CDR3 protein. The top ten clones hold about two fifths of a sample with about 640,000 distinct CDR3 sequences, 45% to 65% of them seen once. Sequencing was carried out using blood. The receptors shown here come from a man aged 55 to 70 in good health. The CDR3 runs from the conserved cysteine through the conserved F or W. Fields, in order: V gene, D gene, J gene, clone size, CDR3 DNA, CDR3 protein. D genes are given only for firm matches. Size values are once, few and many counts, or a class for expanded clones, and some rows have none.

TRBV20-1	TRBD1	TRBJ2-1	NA	TGCAGTGCTAGGTACAGGGGCCGCCCCAACAATGAGCAGTTCTTC	CSARYRGRPNNEQFF
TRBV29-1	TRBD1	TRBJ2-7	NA	TGCAGCGTCGGGGGACAGGGGTACTACGAGCAGTACTTC	CSVGGQGYYEQYF
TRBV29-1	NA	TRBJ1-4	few	TGCAGCGTCAGGGATAATGAAAAACTGTTTTTT	CSVRDNEKLFF
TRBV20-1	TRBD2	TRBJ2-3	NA	TGCAGTGCTAAGGCCCTTGGGACTAGAGATACGCAGTATTTT	CSAKALGTRDTQYF
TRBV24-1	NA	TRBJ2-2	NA	TGTGCCACCAGTGATCGAAACCCCGGACGACACGCCGGGGAGCTGTTTTTT	CATSDRNPGRHAGELFF
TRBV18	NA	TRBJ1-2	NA	TGTGCCAGCTCAGACAGTACAGCTAACTATGGCTACACCTTC	CASSDSTANYGYTF
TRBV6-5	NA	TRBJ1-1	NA	TGTGCCAGCAGTTACGGGAACTGGTACACTGAAGCTTTCTTT	CASSYGNWYTEAFF
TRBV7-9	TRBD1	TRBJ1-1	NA	TGTGCCAGCAGCATTAGGACAGGGCAAAACACTGAAGCTTTCTTT	CASSIRTGQNTEAFF
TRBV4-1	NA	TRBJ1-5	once	TGCGCCAGCAGCCATGGAGATAGCAATCAGCCCCAGCATTTT	CASSHGDSNQPQHF
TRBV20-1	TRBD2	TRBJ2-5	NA	TGCAGTGCTACTAGCGGGGGGGCGCAGACCCAGTACTTC	CSATSGGAQTQYF
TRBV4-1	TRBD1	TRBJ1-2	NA	TGCGCCAGCAGCCAACACTCCCCGGGACAGGGAGTCAACTATGGCTACACCTTC	CASSQHSPGQGVNYGYTF
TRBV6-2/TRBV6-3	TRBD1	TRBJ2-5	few	TGTGCCAGCAGTCCCGAGTACAGGGGGTACCAAGAGACCCAGTACTTC	CASSPEYRGYQETQYF
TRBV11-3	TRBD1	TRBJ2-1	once	TGTGCCAGCAGCTGGGACAGCTCCTACAATGAGCAGTTCTTC	CASSWDSSYNEQFF
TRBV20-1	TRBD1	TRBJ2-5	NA	TGCAGTGGCAGGGGGCAGCAAGAGACCCAGTACTTC	CSGRGQQETQYF
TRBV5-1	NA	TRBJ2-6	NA	TGCGCCAGCACCCGGACGGACCGCTCTGGGGCCAACGTCCTGACTTTC	CASTRTDRSGANVLTF
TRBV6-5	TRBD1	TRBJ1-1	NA	TGTGCCAGCAGACTTCTTGGGACAGGGGTTTCTGAAGCTTTCTTT	CASRLLGTGVSEAFF
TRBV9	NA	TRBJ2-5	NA	TGTGCCAGCAGCGTAGGGGTGGGACTTACTCGGGAGACCCAGTACTTC	CASSVGVGLTRETQYF
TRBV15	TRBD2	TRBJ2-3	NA	TGTGCCACCAGCAGGACTAGCGGGCCCACAGATACGCAGTATTTT	CATSRTSGPTDTQYF
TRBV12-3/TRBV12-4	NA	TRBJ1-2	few	TGTGCCAGCAGTCCAACGGGGCCCTATGGCTACACCTTC	CASSPTGPYGYTF
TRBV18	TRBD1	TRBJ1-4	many	TGTGCCAGCTCACCAGGGACAGGTCGTGAAAAACTGTTTTTT	CASSPGTGREKLFF
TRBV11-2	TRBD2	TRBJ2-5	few	TGTGCCAGCAGCCTGCGTGGACTAGCGGAAGAGACCCAGTACTTC	CASSLRGLAEETQYF
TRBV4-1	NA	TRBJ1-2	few	TGCGCCAGCAGCCAAGCCCTGAACGCGGCCTATGGCTACACCTTC	CASSQALNAAYGYTF